This TCR beta chain originates from a study of blood T cell repertoires in COVID-19. Authors' analysis steps: Quantification of nucleated cells was approximated via reference gene primer amplification. Data came from immunoSEQ multiplex PCR; TCRdb stores just in-frame clones and leaves some out. That table is the source of V, J and clone size, and D and trimming were worked out from the DNA. This sample has 120,000 to 150,000 clones, with around 90% found just once. Between the trimmed V and J ends, which lost 1 base and 9 bases, there was a span of 13 bases. The CDR3 consists of 15 residues. Germline CDR1 is LGHNA and CDR2 is YSLEER. Shortly before study entry, within 2 weeks, exposed participants had met a COVID-19 case.

This clonotype originated in a woman aged 40 to 50 who had been exposed to COVID-19. Sequences were obtained from PBMCs or T cells enriched from blood (not recorded which). The V call is TRBV4-3, the J call TRBJ1-6, with a weak D call TRBD1 (6 bases). The CDR3 bases are TGCGCCAGCAGCCAAGGCGCAGGGGTGGCTTCACCCCTCCACTTT. This translates into CASSQGAGVASPLHF.